The next 23 T cell receptor beta chains were all read from a single sample in a study of blood T cell repertoires in COVID-19. Method: immunoSEQ multiplex PCR; TCRdb's copy keeps in-frame clones and lacks some. The table lists approximately 76,000 clones, about 83% of them singletons. The sequenced sample consisted of peripheral blood. These receptors all stem from a woman aged 55-69 years with acute or convalescent COVID-19.

The V and J genes are TRBV7-9 and TRBJ1-1, with D possibly being TRBD1 (5 bases). CDR1 and CDR2 from the germline V gene are SEHNR and FQNEAQ (reference sequence). The V gene lost 5 bases and the J gene lost 4 bases, with 14 bases spanning the gap. This CDR3 is 14 amino acids long. CDR3 loop: CASSAIAGTTEAFF. CDR3 sequence (DNA): TGTGCCAGCAGCGCTATCGCGGGGACCACTGAAGCTTTCTTT. The full variable domain, its missing parts supplied by reference TRBV7-9 and TRBJ1-1, is DTGVSQNPRHKITKRGQNVTFRCDPISEHNRLYWYRQTLGQGPEFLTYFQNEAQLEKSRLLSDRFSAERPKGSFSTLEIQRTEQGDSAMYLCASSAIAGTTEAFFGQGTRLTVV.

Here the CDR3 DNA reads TGTGCCAGCGGACAGCCCTTGGAGCCCCAGCATTTT. It specifies CASGQPLEPQHF. The chain recombines TRBV2 with TRBJ1-5, with D perhaps matching TRBD1 (6 bases). Germline values: CDR1 SNHLY, CDR2 FYNNEI. V dropped 8 bases and J dropped 8 bases, with 13 bases sitting between them. This CDR3 region has 12 residues.

This rearrangement joins TRBV18 to TRBJ2-1, with D unresolved. The CDR3 loop spans 16 amino acids. Germline V CDR1 and CDR2: KGHSH, LQKENI. The V end was cut by 3 bases, the J end by 0 bases, with 12 bases between. The CDR3 DNA is TGTGCCAGCTCACCTCCGATAGCCCTCTCCTACAATGAGCAGTTCTTC. It yields the protein CASSPPIALSYNEQFF.

This clone occurred once. The rearrangement uses TRBV7-2 and TRBJ1-3; 7 bases match TRBD1. The V and J ends lost 1 base and 4 bases, in that order; junction bases with no gene match: 7. Germline CDR1 and CDR2: SGHTA and FQGNSA. This CDR3 spans 16 amino acids. The DNA for the CDR3 is TGTGCCAGCAGCTTAGGTCCCGCAGGGGGAGGAAACACCATATATTTT. Translation gives CASSLGPAGGGNTIYF.

The V call is TRBV9, the J call TRBJ1-2; 8 nucleotides agree with TRBD1. V dropped 0 bases and J dropped 8; count of bases not matched to a gene: 6. Germline lookup yields CDR1 SGDLS and CDR2 YYNGEE. This CDR3 has 14 residues. The CDR3 region has the DNA TGTGCCAGCAGCGTAGATGGACAGGGTCGAGGCTACACCTTC. Translated: CASSVDGQGRGYTF.

The chain is built from TRBV7-6 and TRBJ1-2, with TRBD1 as a possible D gene (6 bases). In germline, CDR1 is SGHVS, CDR2 FNYEAQ. The CDR3 extends over 16 amino acids. V lost 2 bases to trimming and J lost 14 bases, with 27 bases between them. The CDR3 loop reads CASSLTPLEGGLIGTF. CDR3 in DNA: TGTGCCAGCAGCTTAACACCCTTAGAAGGGGGATTAATAGGAACCTTC. The full variable domain, rest sourced from reference TRBV7-6 and TRBJ1-2, is GAGVSQSPRYKVTKRGQDVALRCDPISGHVSLYWYRQALGQGPEFLTYFNYEAQQDKSGLPNDRFSAERPEGSISTLTIQRTEQRDSAMYRCASSLTPLEGGLIGTFGSGTRLTVV.

The chain is built from TRBV5-1 and TRBJ1-1; possible D gene TRBD1, 6 bases. This CDR3 is 14 amino acids long. V was clipped by 7 bases and J by 2 bases, with 15 bases between them. Germline CDR1 is SGHRS and CDR2 is YFSETQ. The CDR3 DNA sequence: TGCGCCAGCGCGATGACAGGCCAAAACACTGAAGCTTTCTTT. As protein: CASAMTGQNTEAFF. The whole variable domain, remainder taken from reference TRBV5-1 and TRBJ1-1, is KAGVTQTPRYLIKTRGQQVTLSCSPISGHRSVSWYQQTPGQGLQFLFEYFSETQRNKGNFPGRFSGRQFSNSRSEMNVSTLELGDSALYLCASAMTGQNTEAFFGQGTRLTVV.

This clone was found a few times. The rearrangement joins TRBV3-1 (or the pseudogene TRBV3-2) to TRBJ2-7; 9 positions match TRBD2. With 2 bases clipped from V and 5 bases from J, the junction kept 7 bases outside the gene matches. The CDR3 covers 15 residues. Germline V CDR1 and CDR2: LGHDT, YNNKEL (reference sequence). CDR3 bases: TGTGCCAGCAGCCAAAGCAGGACTAGCGCGAACGAGCAGTACTTC. Protein: CASSQSRTSANEQYF.

Comment on this clone: Other DNA sequences in the same sample also yield this CDR3. The chain couples TRBV7-3 to TRBJ1-2, with TRBD1 matching 8 bases. CDR3 length equals 13 residues. Germline CDR1 is SGHTA and CDR2 is FQGTGA. Trimming took 5 bases from V and 5 from J; bases not matched to a gene: 4. The CDR3: CASSVGQGYGYTF. Here the CDR3 DNA reads TGTGCCAGCAGCGTTGGACAGGGTTATGGCTACACCTTC.

This chain uses TRBV6-5 with TRBJ1-3; D is uncertain. The CDR3 extends over 15 amino acids. The germline gives CDR1 MNHEY, CDR2 SVGAGI. With 6 bases removed from V and 1 base from J, the gap between germline ends came to 13 bases. CDR3 sequence reads: CASSNSGFSGNTIYF. CDR3 bases: TGTGCCAGCAGCAACTCCGGGTTTTCTGGAAACACCATATATTTT.

V and J are TRBV9 and TRBJ1-6, with a weak D call TRBD1 (5 bases). CDR1 and CDR2 (germline): SGDLS, YYNGEE. V was cut by 3 bases and J by 5 bases, with 15 bases left in between. The CDR3 contains 16 residues. The CDR3 sequence: CASSGRLGGNNSPLHF. The CDR3 nucleotides read TGTGCCAGCAGCGGCCGGCTGGGGGGAAATAATTCACCCCTCCACTTT.

The J gene is TRBJ2-2, the V gene TRBV19; TRBD2 is a possible D gene (6 bases). The CDR3 contains 14 residues. From germline, CDR1 is LNHDA and CDR2 SQIVND (reference sequence). V was pared by 5 bases and J by 1 base, with 8 bases between. The CDR3: CASSSGGNTGELFF. DNA of the CDR3: TGTGCCAGTAGTTCCGGGGGGAACACCGGGGAGCTGTTTTTT. Full variable domain (outside the CDR3, taken from reference TRBV19 and TRBJ2-2): DGGITQSPKYLFRKEGQNVTLSCEQNLNHDAMYWYRQDPGQGLRLIYYSQIVNDFQKGDIAEGYSVSREKKESFPLTVTSAQKNPTAFYLCASSSGGNTGELFFGEGSRLTVL.

The V call is TRBV19, the J call TRBJ1-5; unclear D gene. The length of the CDR3 is 15 residues. The germline V gene has CDR1 LNHDA and CDR2 SQIVND (reference sequence). V lost 3 bases and J lost 6, with 15 bases in between. Here the CDR3 DNA reads TGTGCCAGTAGTATTAAGGCAGGTATAGGTCAGCCCCAGCATTTT. This codes for CASSIKAGIGQPQHF.

As to this clone: This specimen includes other DNA sequences encoding the same CDR3. The rearrangement links TRBV27 to TRBJ1-2; the D gene is possibly TRBD1 (5 bases). The CDR3 sequence is 14 residues long. CDR1 MNHEY and CDR2 SMNVEV come from the germline V gene (reference sequence). V gave up 4 bases and J gave up 1 base, with 10 bases separating them. The CDR3 sequence is CASSSSGGNYGYTF. In DNA form, the CDR3 reads TGTGCCAGCAGTTCCTCCGGGGGTAACTATGGCTACACCTTC.

The chain recombines TRBV11-3 with TRBJ2-1; D unresolved. The CDR3 contains 14 residues. Germline CDR1 and CDR2: SGHNT and YENEEA. With 1 base removed from V and 2 bases from J, the gap between germline ends came to 6 bases. CDR3 amino acids: CASSLGQTYNEQFF. The DNA for the CDR3 is TGTGCCAGCAGCTTAGGACAAACCTACAATGAGCAGTTCTTC.

The chain carries TRBV5-4 and TRBJ2-2, with D tentatively TRBD2 (7 bases). This CDR3 has 16 residues. V shed 5 bases and J shed 5 bases, with 19 bases lying between them. Germline CDR1 is SGHNT and CDR2 is YYREEE (reference sequence). The CDR3, as DNA: TGTGCCAGCAGGCCCGGAGGGGGGGCGGGTACCGGGGAGCTGTTTTTT. Protein sequence: CASRPGGGAGTGELFF.

The chain combines TRBV14 with TRBJ2-7, with TRBD2 identical over 10 bases. The trim removed 4 bases at V and 3 bases at J, leaving 6 bases unmatched. Germline CDR1 SGHDN, CDR2 FVKESK. The CDR3 sequence is 15 residues long. CDR3 in amino acids: CASSLTSGDYYEQYF. In DNA, the CDR3 is TGTGCCAGCAGCCTTACTAGCGGGGATTACTACGAGCAGTACTTC.

The J gene is TRBJ1-2, the V gene TRBV5-1, with a tentative D call TRBD1 (5 bases). Germline V gives CDR1 SGHRS, CDR2 YFSETQ. CDR3 length equals 12 residues. Trimming removed 5 bases from V and 8 bases from J, with 13 bases in between. This CDR3 is CASRAGPEGYTF. The CDR3 DNA reads TGCGCCAGCAGGGCGGGGCCTGAAGGCTACACCTTC.

V is TRBV5-6 and J is TRBJ1-2, with D possibly matching TRBD1 (6 bases). CDR1 is SGHDT and CDR2 is YYEEEE in the germline V gene. The V gene lost 1 base and the J gene lost 2 bases, with 21 bases spanning the gap. This CDR3 is 18 amino acids long. This chain's CDR3 is CASSLFGAGVERNYGYTF. In DNA form, the CDR3 reads TGTGCCAGCAGCTTGTTTGGCGCAGGGGTCGAGAGGAACTATGGCTACACCTTC. Looking up the rest from reference TRBV5-6 and TRBJ1-2 gives the full variable domain: DAGVTQSPTHLIKTRGQQVTLRCSPKSGHDTVSWYQQALGQGPQFIFQYYEEEERQRGNFPDRFSGHQFPNYSSELNVNALLLGDSALYLCASSLFGAGVERNYGYTFGSGTRLTVV.

The chain joins TRBV30 to TRBJ1-3; D possibly corresponds to TRBD1 (5 bases). Germline V gene data show CDR1 as GTSNPN and CDR2 as SVGIG (reference sequence). The length of the CDR3 is 14 residues. CDR3 loop: CVAGVDTSGNTIYF. For the CDR3, the DNA is TGTGTCGCAGGAGTGGACACCTCTGGAAACACCATATATTTT.

The chain is built from TRBV18 and TRBJ1-1, with D perhaps matching TRBD1 (5 bases). V lost 3 bases, J lost 1 base, and 9 bases lay in between. Germline V gives CDR1 KGHSH, CDR2 LQKENI. This CDR3 is built from 14 residues. CDR3 coding DNA: TGTGCCAGCTCACCCTTCGACAGGAACACTGAAGCTTTCTTT. Residues: CASSPFDRNTEAFF.

As concerns this clone: This same CDR3 is encoded by further DNA sequences in the sample. The chain uses TRBV7-9 and TRBJ1-5; 7 positions match TRBD1. Unmatched junction bases numbered 9, after V lost 5 bases and J lost 2 bases. The CDR3 has 16 amino acids. Germline values: CDR1 SEHNR, CDR2 FQNEAQ (reference sequence). The CDR3 nucleotides read TGTGCCAGCAGCCCCCTGGGAGGACAGGGCAATCAGCCCCAGCATTTT. As protein: CASSPLGGQGNQPQHF.

This clone showed up just a few times. The chain links TRBV7-9 to TRBJ1-4; the match to TRBD1 covers 8 bases. Germline CDR1 reads SEHNR; CDR2 reads FQNEAQ (reference sequence). V trimming: 7 bases; J trimming: 2 bases; junction bases outside the gene matches: 6. This CDR3 is built from 15 residues. CDR3 sequence (DNA): TGTGCCAGCACCCTCGGACAGGGCACTAATGAAAAACTGTTTTTT. The encoded protein is CASTLGQGTNEKLFF.